The entry below gives a single TCR beta chain sequence along with its context. Its specificity is not known. Unmatched junction bases numbered 11, after V lost 5 bases and J lost 9 bases. This CDR3 is built from 15 residues. CDR1 is SEHNR, CDR2 FQNEAQ, per germline (reference sequence). TCRdb itself ran the 5' RACE reads through MiXCR, one entry per CDR3 protein. The sample includes roughly 130,000 distinct CDR3 sequences, approximately 17% of them seen just once. This sample stems from a study of T-cell memory formation after mild COVID-19. Study overall: For the most part, TCR clusters were specific to one donor. Study-level findings and limits: The authors left the SARS-CoV-2 specificity of second-wave clones peaking on day 37 unconfirmed. Contracting CD4+ clones lay largely in CM and EM, with CD8+ ones residing in EMRA. While clones contracting from day 15 to 85 were balanced between CD4 and CD8, later expanders leaned CD4+.

The material sequenced was PBMCs or a T cell subset sorted from them (not recorded which). This clonotype was obtained from a man between 18 and 35 years old who had mild COVID-19 (a few samples of this study predate the infection). Cell type and time point are not known. The V gene is TRBV7-9, the J gene TRBJ2-1, with 9 nucleotides matching TRBD2. CDR3 loop: CASSPVGGGDPEQFF. The CDR3 nucleotides are TGTGCCAGCAGCCCCGTAGGCGGGGGGGATCCTGAGCAGTTCTTC.